This T cell receptor (beta chain) was sequenced for a study of T cells in Graves' hyperthyroidism and ophthalmopathy. Points from the study as a whole: In the analysis, a 13 V-J model separated ophthalmopathy from stable hyperthyroidism.

In germline, CDR1 is SGDLS, CDR2 YYNGEE. The CDR3 covers 16 residues. Disease duration was under 3 months in the ophthalmopathy patients, who also had a Clinical Activity Score of at least 3 and a NOSPECS grade of at least 4. There were TCR beta CDR3 regions amplified from RNA transcripts. First-round RT-PCR targeting the TCR CDR3 was performed with the HTBI primer set. TCRdb passed the multiplex PCR reads through MiXCR, listing each CDR3 protein once. This sample has hundreds of thousands of distinct CDR3 sequences, with 13% to 15% found just once. Concerning this clonotype itself: Antigen unknown. A much more abundant neighbour one base away suggests this may be a read error.

This receptor was identified in a woman aged 45-60 years with Graves' ophthalmopathy. The sample was blood. The chain links TRBV9 to TRBJ2-3; TRBD2 aligns across 10 bases. CDR3 DNA: TGTGCCAGCAGCGCTATAGCGGGAGGCCTCACAGAAACGCAGTATTTT. Protein: CASSAIAGGLTETQYF.